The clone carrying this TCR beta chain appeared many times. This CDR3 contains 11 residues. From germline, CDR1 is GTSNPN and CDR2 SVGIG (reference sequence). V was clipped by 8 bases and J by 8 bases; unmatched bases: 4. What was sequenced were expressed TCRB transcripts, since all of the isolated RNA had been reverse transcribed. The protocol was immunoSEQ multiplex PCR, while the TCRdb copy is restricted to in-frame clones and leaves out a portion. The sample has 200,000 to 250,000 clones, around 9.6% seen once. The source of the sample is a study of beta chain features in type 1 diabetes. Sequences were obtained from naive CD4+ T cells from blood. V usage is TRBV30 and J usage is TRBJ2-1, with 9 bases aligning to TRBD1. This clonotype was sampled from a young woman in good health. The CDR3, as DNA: TGTGCCCTACAGGGGGCGGATGAGCAGTTCTTC. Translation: CALQGADEQFF.